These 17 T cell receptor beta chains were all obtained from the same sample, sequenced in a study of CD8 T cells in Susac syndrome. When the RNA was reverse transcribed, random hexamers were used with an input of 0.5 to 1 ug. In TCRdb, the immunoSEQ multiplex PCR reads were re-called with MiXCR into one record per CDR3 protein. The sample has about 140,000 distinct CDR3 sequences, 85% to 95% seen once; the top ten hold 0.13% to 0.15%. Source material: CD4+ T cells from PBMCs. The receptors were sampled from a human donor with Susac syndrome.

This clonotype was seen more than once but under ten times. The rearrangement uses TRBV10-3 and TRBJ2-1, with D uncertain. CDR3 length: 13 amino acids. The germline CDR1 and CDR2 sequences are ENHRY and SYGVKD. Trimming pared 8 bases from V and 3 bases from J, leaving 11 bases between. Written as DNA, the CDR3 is TGTGCCATCTCGGTAGGGATCTACAATGAGCAGTTCTTC. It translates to CAISVGIYNEQFF.

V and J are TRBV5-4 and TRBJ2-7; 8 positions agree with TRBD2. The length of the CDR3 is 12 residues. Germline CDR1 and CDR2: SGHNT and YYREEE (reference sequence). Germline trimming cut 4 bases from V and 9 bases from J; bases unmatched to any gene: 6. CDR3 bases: TGTGCCAGCAGCACCAGGACTAGCCGGCAGTACTTC. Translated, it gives CASSTRTSRQYF.

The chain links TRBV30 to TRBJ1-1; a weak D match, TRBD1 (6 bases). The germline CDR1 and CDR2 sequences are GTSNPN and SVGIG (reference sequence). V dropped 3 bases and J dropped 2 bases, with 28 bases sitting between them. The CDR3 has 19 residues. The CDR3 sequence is CAWRAKNSPTWTANTEAFF. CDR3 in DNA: TGTGCCTGGAGAGCCAAAAATTCCCCGACGTGGACAGCAAACACTGAAGCTTTCTTT.

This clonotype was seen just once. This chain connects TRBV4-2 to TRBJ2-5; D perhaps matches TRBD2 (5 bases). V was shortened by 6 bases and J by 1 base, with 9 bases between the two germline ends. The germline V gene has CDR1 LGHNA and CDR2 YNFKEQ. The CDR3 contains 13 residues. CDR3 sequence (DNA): TGTGCCAGCAGGGAGGTCTCCCAAGAGACCCAGTACTTC. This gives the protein CASREVSQETQYF.

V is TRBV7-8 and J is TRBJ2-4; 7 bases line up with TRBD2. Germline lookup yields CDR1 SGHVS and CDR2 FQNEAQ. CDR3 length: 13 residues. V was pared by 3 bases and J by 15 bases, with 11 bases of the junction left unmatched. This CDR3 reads CASSFQRDGLMYF. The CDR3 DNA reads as TGTGCCAGCAGCTTTCAGCGGGACGGCCTAATGTACTTC.

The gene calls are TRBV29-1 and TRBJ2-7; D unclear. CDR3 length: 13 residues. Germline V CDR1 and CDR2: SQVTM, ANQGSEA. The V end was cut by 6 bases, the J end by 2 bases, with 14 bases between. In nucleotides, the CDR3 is TGCAGCGTGGTAACGACACGAACCTACGAGCAGTACTTC. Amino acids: CSVVTTRTYEQYF.

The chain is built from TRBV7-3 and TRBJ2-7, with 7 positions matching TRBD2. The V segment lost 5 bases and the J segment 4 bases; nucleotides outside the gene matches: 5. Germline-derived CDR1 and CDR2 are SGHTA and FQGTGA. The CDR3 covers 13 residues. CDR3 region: CASSRDYGYEQYF. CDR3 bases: TGTGCCAGCAGCCGGGACTACGGGTACGAGCAGTACTTC.

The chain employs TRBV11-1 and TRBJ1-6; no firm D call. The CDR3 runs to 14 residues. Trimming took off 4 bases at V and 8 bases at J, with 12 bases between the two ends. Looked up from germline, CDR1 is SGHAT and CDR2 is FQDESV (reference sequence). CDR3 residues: CASSSNSRDSPLHF. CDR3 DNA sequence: TGTGCCAGCAGCTCCAACAGCAGAGATTCACCCCTCCACTTT.

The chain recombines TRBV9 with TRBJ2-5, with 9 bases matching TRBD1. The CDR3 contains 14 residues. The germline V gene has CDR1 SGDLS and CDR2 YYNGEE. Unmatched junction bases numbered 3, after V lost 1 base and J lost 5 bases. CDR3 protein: CASSVTGGWETQYF. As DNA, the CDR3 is TGTGCCAGCAGCGTAACAGGGGGCTGGGAGACCCAGTACTTC.

The CDR3 reads CASSILTGYGYTF. CDR3 nucleotides: TGTGCCAGCAGCATCCTAACAGGGTATGGCTACACCTTC. The genes are TRBV7-9 and TRBJ1-2; D possibly corresponds to TRBD1 (6 bases). The CDR3 has 13 amino acids. The germline V and J ends were trimmed by 5 bases and 5 bases, with 12 bases remaining between them. Germline CDR1 reads SEHNR; CDR2 reads FQNEAQ (reference sequence).

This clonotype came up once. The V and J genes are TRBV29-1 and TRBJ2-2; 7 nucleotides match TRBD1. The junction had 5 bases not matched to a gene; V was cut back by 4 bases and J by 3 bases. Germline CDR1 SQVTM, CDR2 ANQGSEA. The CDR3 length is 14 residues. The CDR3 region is CSVGKQGHTGELFF. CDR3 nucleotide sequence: TGCAGCGTTGGGAAACAGGGGCACACCGGGGAGCTGTTTTTT.

Written as DNA, the CDR3 is TGTGCCTTGATATCGACAGGGGGCGGCTACGAGCAGTACTTC. This encodes CALISTGGGYEQYF. The chain recombines TRBV30 with TRBJ2-7, with 10 bases that match TRBD1. The CDR3 length is 14 residues. Trimming cost V 7 bases and J 3 bases; bases outside gene matches: 9. The germline gives CDR1 GTSNPN, CDR2 SVGIG (reference sequence). The variable domain in full, completed from reference TRBV30 and TRBJ2-7, reads SQTIHQWPATLVQPVGSPLSLECTVEGTSNPNLYWYRQAAGRGLQLLFYSVGIGQISSEVPQNLSASRPQDRQFILSSKKLLLSDSGFYLCALISTGGGYEQYFGPGTRLTVT.

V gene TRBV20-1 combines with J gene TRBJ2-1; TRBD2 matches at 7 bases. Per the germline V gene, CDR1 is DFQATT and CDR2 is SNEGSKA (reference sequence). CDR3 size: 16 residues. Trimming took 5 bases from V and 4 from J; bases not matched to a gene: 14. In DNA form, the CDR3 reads TGCAGTGCTGAGGACTTGGGCGGGAGAGATTACAATGAGCAGTTCTTC. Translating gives CSAEDLGGRDYNEQFF.

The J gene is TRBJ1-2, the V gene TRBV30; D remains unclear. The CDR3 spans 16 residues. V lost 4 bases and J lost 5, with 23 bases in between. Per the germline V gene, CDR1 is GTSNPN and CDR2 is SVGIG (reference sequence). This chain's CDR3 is CAWNNQARTGNYGYTF. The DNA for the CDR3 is TGTGCCTGGAATAATCAAGCTCGGACGGGGAATTATGGCTACACCTTC.

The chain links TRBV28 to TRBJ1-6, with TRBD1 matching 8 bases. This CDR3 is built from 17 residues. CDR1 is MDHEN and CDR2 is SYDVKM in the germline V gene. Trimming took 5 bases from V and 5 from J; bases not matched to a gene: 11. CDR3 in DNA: TGTGCCAGCAGTCCTGCCCAGGGGGCAGCGAATAATTCACCCCTCCACTTT. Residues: CASSPAQGAANNSPLHF. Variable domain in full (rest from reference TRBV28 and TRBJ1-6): DVKVTQSSRYLVKRTGEKVFLECVQDMDHENMFWYRQDPGLGLRLIYFSYDVKMKEKGDIPEGYSVSREKKERFSLILESASTNQTSMYLCASSPAQGAANNSPLHFGNGTRLTVT.

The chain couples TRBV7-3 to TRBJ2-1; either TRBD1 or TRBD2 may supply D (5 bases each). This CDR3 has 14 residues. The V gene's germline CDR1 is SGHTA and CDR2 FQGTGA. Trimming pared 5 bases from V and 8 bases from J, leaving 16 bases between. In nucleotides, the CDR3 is TGTGCCAGCAGCCTCCGGGACCATCGCGATGAGCAGTTCTTC. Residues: CASSLRDHRDEQFF.

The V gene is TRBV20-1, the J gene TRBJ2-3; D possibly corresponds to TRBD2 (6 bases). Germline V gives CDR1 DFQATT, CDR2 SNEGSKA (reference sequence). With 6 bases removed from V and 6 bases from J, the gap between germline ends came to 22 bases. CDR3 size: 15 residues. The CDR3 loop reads CSAPRLVPLWDTQYF. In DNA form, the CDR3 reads TGCAGTGCCCCCCGACTAGTCCCACTGTGGGATACGCAGTATTTT.